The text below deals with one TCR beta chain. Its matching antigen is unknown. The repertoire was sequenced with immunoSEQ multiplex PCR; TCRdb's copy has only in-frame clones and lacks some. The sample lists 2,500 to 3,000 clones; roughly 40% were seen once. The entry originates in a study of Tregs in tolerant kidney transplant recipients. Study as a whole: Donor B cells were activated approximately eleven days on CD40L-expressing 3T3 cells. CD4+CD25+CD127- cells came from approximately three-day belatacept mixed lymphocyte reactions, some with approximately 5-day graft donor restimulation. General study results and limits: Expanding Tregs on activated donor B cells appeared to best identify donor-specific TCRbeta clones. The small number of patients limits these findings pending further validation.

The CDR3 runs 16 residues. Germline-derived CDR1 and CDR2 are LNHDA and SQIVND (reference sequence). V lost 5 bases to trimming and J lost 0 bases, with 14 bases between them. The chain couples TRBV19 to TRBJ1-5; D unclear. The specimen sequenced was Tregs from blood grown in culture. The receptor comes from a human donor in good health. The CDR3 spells CASSVRRTYSNQPQHF. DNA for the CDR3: TGTGCCAGTAGTGTAAGACGGACGTATAGCAATCAGCCCCAGCATTTT.